Listed below are T cell receptor beta chains from one sample, sequenced in a study of blood T cells in healthy people across ages. TCRdb reprocessed the 5' RACE reads via MiXCR and lists one record per CDR3 protein. The sample includes hundreds of thousands of distinct CDR3 sequences, 55% to 75% of them seen just once. Sequenced material: blood. The receptor source for this set is a man aged 25 to 40 in good health. Each CDR3 is given with its conserved first and last residue. A D gene is named only where the DNA matches it firmly. Only some rows state a clone size, as once, few, many or a class for expanded clones.

J,V,size,D,DNA,CDR3
TRBJ1-6,TRBV5-1,.,.,TGCGCCAGCAGCCACGGCCGACGGCCCGGTCTGGCTTCACCCCTCCACTTT,CASSHGRRPGLASPLHF
TRBJ2-3,TRBV6-5,.,.,TGTGCCAGCAGTTTTACGGGGGAGGCAGATACGCAGTATTTT,CASSFTGEADTQYF
TRBJ2-7,TRBV4-3,.,TRBD1,TGCGCCAGCAGTGGTGCCCAAGGACAGGCCTACGAGCGGTACTTC,CASSGAQGQAYERYF
TRBJ2-1,TRBV7-9,.,.,TGTGCCAGCAGCTTAGCCCGTGGGGTTACCTACAATGAGCAGTTCTTC,CASSLARGVTYNEQFF
TRBJ2-3,TRBV13,few,.,TGTGCCAGCAGCTTAGTGGGGGGCCAAGGCACAGATACGCAGTATTTT,CASSLVGGQGTDTQYF
TRBJ1-2,TRBV7-8,.,TRBD1,TGTGCCAGCAGCTTAGGGGGCCGACAGGGATTGAACTATGGCTACACCTTC,CASSLGGRQGLNYGYTF
TRBJ2-1,TRBV27,.,.,TGTGCCAGCAGTTCAGTGGGGGATGAGCAGTTCTTC,CASSSVGDEQFF
TRBJ1-2,TRBV7-9,.,.,TGTGCCAGCAGCCCACCCTATGGCTACACCTTC,CASSPPYGYTF
TRBJ2-7,TRBV6-2/TRBV6-3,.,.,TGTGCCAGCAGTTACATGGGCTACGAGCAGTACTTC,CASSYMGYEQYF
TRBJ2-4,TRBV20-1,.,.,TGCAGTGCCCACCGAGGACAGTACAAAAACATTCAGTACTTC,CSAHRGQYKNIQYF
TRBJ1-2,TRBV7-9,.,TRBD1,TGCGCCAGCAGCTTCGGACAGGGGGGTAACTATGGCTACACCTTC,CASSFGQGGNYGYTF
TRBJ2-1,TRBV20-1,few,TRBD2,TGCAGTGCTAGAGTCCAGCGGGAGGGATCGCGTGAGCAGTTCTTC,CSARVQREGSREQFF
TRBJ2-6,TRBV6-1,few,.,TGTGCCAGCCAGTTCGCCGGGGCCAACGTCCTGACTTTC,CASQFAGANVLTF
TRBJ2-7,TRBV7-2,.,.,TGTGCCAGCAGCTTCGACAGTACCTACGAGCAGTACTTC,CASSFDSTYEQYF
TRBJ2-1,TRBV6-4,.,TRBD1,TGTGCCAGCAGTGACTCGATCGGACAGGGGGTCCCCCGGGAGCAGTTCTTC,CASSDSIGQGVPREQFF
TRBJ1-5,TRBV20-1,.,TRBD1,TGCAGTGCACCTACAGGGGGCGGGCAGCCCCAGCATTTT,CSAPTGGGQPQHF
TRBJ2-3,TRBV11-3,.,TRBD2,TGTGCCAGCAGTCGGGCGGGAGGGCCGGCAGATACGCAGTATTTT,CASSRAGGPADTQYF
TRBJ1-2,TRBV20-1,.,TRBD1,TGCAGTGCCACGACAGGGAGAGGTGGCTACACCTTC,CSATTGRGGYTF
TRBJ2-3,TRBV12-3/TRBV12-4,.,.,TGTGCCAGCAGTTTTAGGTACACGCAGTATTTT,CASSFRYTQYF
TRBJ1-4,TRBV25-1,many,TRBD1,TGTGCCAGCAGTGGGGGACAGGGAGGCGGTGAAAAACTGTTTTTT,CASSGGQGGGEKLFF
TRBJ1-6,TRBV5-1,.,.,TGCGCCAGCAGCTTGATCCAGAATTCACCCCTCCACTTT,CASSLIQNSPLHF
TRBJ2-1,TRBV2,.,.,TGTGCCAGCAGTGATGGATTTTCCTACAATGAGCAGTTCTTC,CASSDGFSYNEQFF
TRBJ1-4,TRBV29-1,.,.,TGCAGCGTCGGCAGGGCGAATGAAAAACTGTTTTTT,CSVGRANEKLFF
TRBJ2-5,TRBV28,.,.,TGTGCCAGCAGATCTGGATTCGGGGGACAAGAGACCCAGTACTTC,CASRSGFGGQETQYF
TRBJ2-3,TRBV29-1,.,TRBD1,TGCAGCGTTGAAGATCTTCAGGGGGCTTTCCCCACAGATACGCAGTATTTT,CSVEDLQGAFPTDTQYF
TRBJ2-7,TRBV27,.,TRBD2,TGTGCCAGCAGTAGGAAACTAGCGGACTCCTACGAGCAGTACTTC,CASSRKLADSYEQYF
TRBJ2-1,TRBV3-1,few,.,TGTGCCAGCGGGGACTTCAGCTCCTACAATGAGCAGTTCTTC,CASGDFSSYNEQFF
TRBJ2-7,TRBV20-1,.,.,TGCAGTGCTCCGAGCGGTCGTTACGAGCAGTACTTC,CSAPSGRYEQYF
TRBJ1-1,TRBV7-2,.,TRBD1,TGTGCCAGCAGGTCAGGGGGGAGCACTGAAGCTTTCTTT,CASRSGGSTEAFF
TRBJ2-1,TRBV6-6,few,.,TGTGCCAGCAGTTACCCCTTAGCGGCGCGGTCCTACAATGAGCAGTTCTTC,CASSYPLAARSYNEQFF
TRBJ2-1,TRBV6-2/TRBV6-3,.,.,TGTGCCAGCAGTTACTCGATTGAGCAGTTCTTC,CASSYSIEQFF
TRBJ2-1,TRBV20-1,once,.,TGCAGTGCCCCGCATCAGGTCAGGTACAATGAGCAGTTCTTC,CSAPHQVRYNEQFF
TRBJ2-1,TRBV5-1,.,.,TGCGCCAGCACCACTGGGGTTCAGGGCCCAATTACCAATGAGCAGTTCTTC,CASTTGVQGPITNEQFF
TRBJ2-3,TRBV25-1,few,TRBD2,TGTGCCAGCAGTGACTGGCGGGGGGACACAGATACGCAGTATTTT,CASSDWRGDTDTQYF
TRBJ2-7,TRBV27,.,.,TGTGTCAGCCGGCGGACAGCTACCTACGAGCAGTACTTC,CVSRRTATYEQYF
TRBJ2-7,TRBV3-1,.,TRBD1,TGTGCCAGCAGCTTAGCCGGGACAGGTACCTACGAGCAGTACTTC,CASSLAGTGTYEQYF
TRBJ1-5,TRBV6-6,.,.,TGTGCCAGCAGTAGGGACAAAGGGGCCATTGAGCCCCAGCATTTT,CASSRDKGAIEPQHF